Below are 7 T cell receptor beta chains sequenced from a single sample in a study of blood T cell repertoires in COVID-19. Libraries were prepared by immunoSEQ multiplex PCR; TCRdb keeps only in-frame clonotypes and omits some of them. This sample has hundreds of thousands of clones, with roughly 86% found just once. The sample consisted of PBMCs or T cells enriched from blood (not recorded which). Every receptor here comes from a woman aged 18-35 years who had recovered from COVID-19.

DNA of the CDR3: TGCGCCAGCAGCCAAGTAGAGGTCGGGGAGACCCAGTACTTC. Amino acids: CASSQVEVGETQYF. This chain uses TRBV4-1 with TRBJ2-5, with D unresolved. This CDR3 has 14 amino acids. CDR1 is MGHRA, CDR2 YSYEKL, per germline. V was trimmed by 1 base and J by 5 bases, leaving 11 bases between them.

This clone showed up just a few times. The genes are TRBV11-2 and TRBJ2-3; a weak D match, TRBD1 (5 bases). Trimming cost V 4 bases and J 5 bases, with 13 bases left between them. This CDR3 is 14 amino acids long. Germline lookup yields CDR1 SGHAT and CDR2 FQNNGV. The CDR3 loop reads CASSSTSQGDTQYF. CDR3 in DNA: TGTGCCAGCAGCTCCACCTCTCAGGGAGATACGCAGTATTTT.

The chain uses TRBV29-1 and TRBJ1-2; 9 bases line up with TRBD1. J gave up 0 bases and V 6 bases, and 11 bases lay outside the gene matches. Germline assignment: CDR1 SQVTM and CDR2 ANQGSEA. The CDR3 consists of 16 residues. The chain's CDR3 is CSVGSGTGITNYGYTF. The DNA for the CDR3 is TGCAGCGTCGGGTCCGGGACAGGGATCACTAACTATGGCTACACCTTC.

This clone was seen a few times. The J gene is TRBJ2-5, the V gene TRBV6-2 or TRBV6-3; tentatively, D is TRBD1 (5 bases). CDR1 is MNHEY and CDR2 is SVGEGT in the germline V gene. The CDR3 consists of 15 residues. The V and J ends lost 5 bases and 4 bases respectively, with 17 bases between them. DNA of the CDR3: TGTGCCAGCAGTACCGCAGGGATGCTGGGAGAGACCCAGTACTTC. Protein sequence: CASSTAGMLGETQYF.

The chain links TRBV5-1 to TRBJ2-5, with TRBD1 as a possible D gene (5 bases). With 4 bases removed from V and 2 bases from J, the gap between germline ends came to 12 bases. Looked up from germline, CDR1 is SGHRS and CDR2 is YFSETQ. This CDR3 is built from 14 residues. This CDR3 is CASSADRIQETQYF. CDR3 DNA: TGCGCCAGCAGCGCCGACAGAATACAAGAGACCCAGTACTTC.

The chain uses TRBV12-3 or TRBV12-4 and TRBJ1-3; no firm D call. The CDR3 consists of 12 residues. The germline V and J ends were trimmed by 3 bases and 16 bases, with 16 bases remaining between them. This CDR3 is CASSFRSRPGYF. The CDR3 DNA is TGTGCCAGCAGTTTTCGGTCCCGGCCGGGGTATTTT.

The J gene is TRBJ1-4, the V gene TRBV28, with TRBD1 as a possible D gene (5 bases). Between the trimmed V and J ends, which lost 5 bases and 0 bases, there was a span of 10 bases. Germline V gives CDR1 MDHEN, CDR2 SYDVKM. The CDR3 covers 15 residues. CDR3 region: CASSNLRATNEKLFF. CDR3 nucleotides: TGTGCCAGCAGTAACCTCAGGGCAACTAATGAAAAACTGTTTTTT.